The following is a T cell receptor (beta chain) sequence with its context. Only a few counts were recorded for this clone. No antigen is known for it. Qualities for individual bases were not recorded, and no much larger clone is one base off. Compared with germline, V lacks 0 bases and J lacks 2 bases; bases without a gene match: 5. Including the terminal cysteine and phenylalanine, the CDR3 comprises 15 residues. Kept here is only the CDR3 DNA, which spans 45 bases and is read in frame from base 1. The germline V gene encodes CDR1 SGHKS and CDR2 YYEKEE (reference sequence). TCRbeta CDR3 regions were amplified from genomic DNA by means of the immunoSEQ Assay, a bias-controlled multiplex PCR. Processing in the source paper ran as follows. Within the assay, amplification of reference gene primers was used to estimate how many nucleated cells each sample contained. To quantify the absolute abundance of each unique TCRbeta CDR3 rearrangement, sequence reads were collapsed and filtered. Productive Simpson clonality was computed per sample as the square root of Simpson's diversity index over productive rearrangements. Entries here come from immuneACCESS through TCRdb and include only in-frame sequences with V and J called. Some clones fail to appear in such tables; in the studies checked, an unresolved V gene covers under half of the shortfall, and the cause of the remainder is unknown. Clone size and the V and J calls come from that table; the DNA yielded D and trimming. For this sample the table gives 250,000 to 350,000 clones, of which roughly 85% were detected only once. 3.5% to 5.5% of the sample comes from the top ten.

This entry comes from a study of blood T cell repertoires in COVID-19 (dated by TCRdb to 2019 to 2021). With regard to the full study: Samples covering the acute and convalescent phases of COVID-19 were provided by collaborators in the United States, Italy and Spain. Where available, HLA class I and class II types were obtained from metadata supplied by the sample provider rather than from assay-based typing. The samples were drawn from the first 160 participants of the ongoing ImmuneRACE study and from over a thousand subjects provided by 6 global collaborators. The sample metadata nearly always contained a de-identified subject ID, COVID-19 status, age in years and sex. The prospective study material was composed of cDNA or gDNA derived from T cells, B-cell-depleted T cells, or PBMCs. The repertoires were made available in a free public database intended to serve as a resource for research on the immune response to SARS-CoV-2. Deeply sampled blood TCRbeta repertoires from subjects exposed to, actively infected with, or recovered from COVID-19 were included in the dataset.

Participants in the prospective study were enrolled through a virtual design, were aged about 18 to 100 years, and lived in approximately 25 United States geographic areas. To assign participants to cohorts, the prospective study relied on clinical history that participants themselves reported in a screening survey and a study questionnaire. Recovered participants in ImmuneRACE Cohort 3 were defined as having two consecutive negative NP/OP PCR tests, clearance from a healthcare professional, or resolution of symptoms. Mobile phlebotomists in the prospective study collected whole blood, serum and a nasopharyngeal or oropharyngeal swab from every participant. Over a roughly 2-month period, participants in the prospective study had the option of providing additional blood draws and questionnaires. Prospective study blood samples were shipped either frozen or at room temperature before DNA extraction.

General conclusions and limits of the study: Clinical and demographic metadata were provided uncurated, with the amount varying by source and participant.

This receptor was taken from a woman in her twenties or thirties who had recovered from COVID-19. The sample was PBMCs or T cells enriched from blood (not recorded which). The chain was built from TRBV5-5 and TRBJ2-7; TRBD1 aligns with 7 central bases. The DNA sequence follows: TGTGCCAGCAGCTTGGGACAGGGTGTCACCTACGAGCAGTACTTC. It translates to CASSLGQGVTYEQYF.